The rows below give T cell receptor beta chains drawn from one sample of a study of Graves' ophthalmopathy and Graves' hyperthyroidism. Each CDR3 protein is one row after TCRdb ran MiXCR on the multiplex PCR reads. The sample consists of about 740,000 distinct CDR3 sequences, 40% of them appearing once. The material sequenced was peripheral blood. These receptors were taken from an adult man with Graves' ophthalmopathy. The CDR3 runs from the conserved cysteine through the conserved F or W. The D gene is left open where the match is weak. The listing skips clone size in some rows; elsewhere it reads once, few, many or a size class.

abundance: many; v_gene: TRBV7-2; d_gene: -; j_gene: TRBJ1-6; CDR3aa: CASSLAGRYNSPLHF; CDR3nt: TGTGCCAGCAGCTTAGCCGGTCGGTATAATTCACCCCTCCACTTT
abundance: many; v_gene: TRBV10-3; d_gene: -; j_gene: TRBJ1-2; CDR3aa: CAISEHRDIEERGYTF; CDR3nt: TGTGCCATCAGTGAGCACCGGGACATCGAAGAGCGAGGCTACACCTTC
abundance: many; v_gene: TRBV12-3/TRBV12-4; d_gene: -; j_gene: TRBJ2-5; CDR3aa: CASSQDTIETQYF; CDR3nt: TGTGCCAGCAGTCAGGACACTATCGAGACCCAGTACTTC
abundance: -; v_gene: TRBV9; d_gene: -; j_gene: TRBJ1-1; CDR3aa: CASSLGGLMNTEAFF; CDR3nt: TGTGCCAGCAGCCTAGGGGGTTTAATGAACACTGAAGCTTTCTTT
abundance: -; v_gene: TRBV7-9; d_gene: -; j_gene: TRBJ2-3; CDR3aa: CASSLPSRSTDTQYF; CDR3nt: TGTGCCAGCAGCTTACCATCCAGAAGCACAGATACGCAGTATTTT
abundance: -; v_gene: TRBV15; d_gene: -; j_gene: TRBJ1-2; CDR3aa: CATRRGGWTGYTF; CDR3nt: TGTGCCACCAGACGGGGGGGGTGGACCGGCTACACCTTC
abundance: few; v_gene: TRBV7-2; d_gene: -; j_gene: TRBJ1-5; CDR3aa: CASSLYGGAGQPQHF; CDR3nt: TGTGCCAGCAGCTTATACGGAGGGGCCGGACAGCCCCAGCATTTT
abundance: -; v_gene: TRBV30; d_gene: -; j_gene: TRBJ1-6; CDR3aa: CALRRDSPLHF; CDR3nt: TGTGCCCTCAGGAGGGATTCACCCCTCCACTTT
abundance: few; v_gene: TRBV14; d_gene: TRBD1; j_gene: TRBJ1-1; CDR3aa: CASSQATGVNTEAFF; CDR3nt: TGTGCCAGCAGCCAAGCGACAGGGGTGAACACTGAAGCTTTCTTT
abundance: once; v_gene: TRBV4-3; d_gene: TRBD1; j_gene: TRBJ1-5; CDR3aa: CASSSRTGIQPQHF; CDR3nt: TGCGCCAGCAGCTCCCGGACAGGGATTCAGCCCCAGCATTTT
abundance: -; v_gene: TRBV2; d_gene: -; j_gene: TRBJ2-7; CDR3aa: CASSPGVAIYEQYF; CDR3nt: TGTGCCAGCAGCCCAGGGGTTGCGATCTACGAGCAGTACTTC
abundance: -; v_gene: TRBV29-1; d_gene: -; j_gene: TRBJ1-1; CDR3aa: CSVDEQGTTEAFF; CDR3nt: TGCAGCGTTGATGAGCAGGGGACGACTGAAGCTTTCTTT
abundance: -; v_gene: TRBV7-9; d_gene: TRBD2; j_gene: TRBJ2-2; CDR3aa: CASSLGLVDTGELFF; CDR3nt: TGCGCCAGCAGCCTGGGACTAGTCGACACCGGGGAGCTGTTTTTT
abundance: -; v_gene: TRBV19; d_gene: TRBD1; j_gene: TRBJ2-3; CDR3aa: CASITQGTGRVTQYF; CDR3nt: TGTGCCAGTATCACACAGGGGACAGGACGTGTTACGCAGTATTTT
abundance: -; v_gene: TRBV2; d_gene: -; j_gene: TRBJ1-2; CDR3aa: CASSEGGISNYGYTF; CDR3nt: TGTGCCAGCAGTGAAGGAGGGATATCTAACTATGGCTACACCTTC
abundance: -; v_gene: TRBV2; d_gene: TRBD1; j_gene: TRBJ1-5; CDR3aa: CASSEVQGASSNQPQHF; CDR3nt: TGTGCCAGCAGCGAGGTACAGGGGGCTTCGAGCAATCAGCCCCAGCATTTT
abundance: -; v_gene: TRBV14; d_gene: -; j_gene: TRBJ1-1; CDR3aa: CASSQKGSTEAFF; CDR3nt: TGTGCCAGCAGCCAAAAGGGAAGCACTGAAGCTTTCTTT
abundance: many; v_gene: TRBV20-1; d_gene: -; j_gene: TRBJ2-7; CDR3aa: CSVLPEQYF; CDR3nt: TGCAGTGTCCTACCGGAGCAGTACTTC
abundance: many; v_gene: TRBV2; d_gene: TRBD1; j_gene: TRBJ2-7; CDR3aa: CASIRQGYEQYF; CDR3nt: TGTGCCAGCATTAGACAGGGCTACGAGCAGTACTTC
abundance: many; v_gene: TRBV20-1; d_gene: -; j_gene: TRBJ1-2; CDR3aa: CSATVRPNYGYTF; CDR3nt: TGCAGTGCTACCGTGCGCCCTAACTATGGCTACACCTTC
abundance: -; v_gene: TRBV29-1; d_gene: -; j_gene: TRBJ1-3; CDR3aa: CSVESDGNTIYF; CDR3nt: TGCAGCGTTGAATCGGACGGTAACACCATATATTTT
abundance: -; v_gene: TRBV7-2; d_gene: -; j_gene: TRBJ1-5; CDR3aa: CASSQDYNMVQPQHF; CDR3nt: TGCGCCAGCAGCCAAGACTATAATATGGTTCAGCCCCAGCATTTT
abundance: -; v_gene: TRBV29-1; d_gene: -; j_gene: TRBJ2-5; CDR3aa: CSAETQYF; CDR3nt: TGCAGCGCCGAGACCCAGTACTTC
abundance: -; v_gene: TRBV2; d_gene: TRBD2; j_gene: TRBJ2-5; CDR3aa: CASKPILGGTTQETQYF; CDR3nt: TGTGCCAGCAAACCCATATTAGGAGGGACTACCCAAGAGACCCAGTACTTC
abundance: -; v_gene: TRBV29-1; d_gene: TRBD2; j_gene: TRBJ2-3; CDR3aa: CSGTSGASTDTQYF; CDR3nt: TGCAGCGGGACTAGCGGGGCGAGCACAGATACGCAGTATTTT
abundance: -; v_gene: TRBV6-5; d_gene: -; j_gene: TRBJ1-5; CDR3aa: CASRGKQYNQPQHF; CDR3nt: TGTGCCAGCAGGGGAAAACAGTACAATCAGCCCCAGCATTTT
abundance: -; v_gene: TRBV7-9; d_gene: TRBD1; j_gene: TRBJ2-6; CDR3aa: CASSITGVSGANVLTF; CDR3nt: TGTGCCAGCAGCATTACAGGGGTCTCTGGGGCCAACGTCCTGACTTTC
abundance: -; v_gene: TRBV10-3; d_gene: TRBD1; j_gene: TRBJ1-3; CDR3aa: CASSRTGGRIGGNTIYF; CDR3nt: TGTGCCAGCAGTAGGACAGGGGGTAGAATTGGTGGAAACACCATATATTTT
abundance: -; v_gene: TRBV11-2; d_gene: -; j_gene: TRBJ1-4; CDR3aa: CASSLGGGAGEKLFF; CDR3nt: TGTGCCAGCAGCTTAGGGGGGGGCGCGGGTGAAAAACTGTTTTTT
abundance: few; v_gene: TRBV2; d_gene: -; j_gene: TRBJ1-3; CDR3aa: CASSAHGSGNTIYF; CDR3nt: TGTGCCAGCAGCGCCCATGGATCTGGAAACACCATATATTTT
abundance: many; v_gene: TRBV7-9; d_gene: -; j_gene: TRBJ1-2; CDR3aa: CASSLGIRGGYTF; CDR3nt: TGTGCCAGCAGCTTAGGAATTCGTGGTGGCTACACCTTC
abundance: once; v_gene: TRBV7-8; d_gene: TRBD2; j_gene: TRBJ2-5; CDR3aa: CASSNSGETQYF; CDR3nt: TGTGCCAGCAGCAATAGCGGGGAGACCCAGTACTTC
abundance: -; v_gene: TRBV10-3; d_gene: -; j_gene: TRBJ2-5; CDR3aa: CASSTTQFQETQYF; CDR3nt: TGTGCCAGCAGTACGACACAATTCCAAGAGACCCAGTACTTC
abundance: many; v_gene: TRBV2; d_gene: -; j_gene: TRBJ1-2; CDR3aa: CASSEALGGYGYTF; CDR3nt: TGTGCCAGCAGTGAAGCGCTCGGGGGCTATGGCTACACCTTC
abundance: many; v_gene: TRBV2; d_gene: TRBD1; j_gene: TRBJ1-3; CDR3aa: CASQQGRGNTIYF; CDR3nt: TGTGCCAGCCAACAGGGGAGGGGAAACACCATATATTTT
abundance: -; v_gene: TRBV7-2; d_gene: -; j_gene: TRBJ2-7; CDR3aa: CASSLDVGQAYEQYF; CDR3nt: TGTGCCAGCAGCTTAGATGTGGGCCAGGCCTACGAGCAGTACTTC
abundance: few; v_gene: TRBV2; d_gene: TRBD1; j_gene: TRBJ2-7; CDR3aa: CASSDPGQGIYEQYF; CDR3nt: TGTGCCAGCAGTGACCCGGGACAGGGGATCTACGAGCAGTACTTC
abundance: -; v_gene: TRBV30; d_gene: -; j_gene: TRBJ1-5; CDR3aa: CAWSASSEPQHF; CDR3nt: TGTGCCTGGAGCGCTTCAAGTGAGCCCCAGCATTTT
abundance: -; v_gene: TRBV6-1; d_gene: -; j_gene: TRBJ1-3; CDR3aa: CASRGTGSHGNTIYF; CDR3nt: TGTGCCAGCAGGGGGACGGGCTCTCATGGAAACACCATATATTTT
abundance: -; v_gene: TRBV10-3; d_gene: -; j_gene: TRBJ2-5; CDR3aa: CAISDTQETQYF; CDR3nt: TGTGCCATCAGCGATACACAAGAGACCCAGTACTTC
abundance: few; v_gene: TRBV12-3/TRBV12-4; d_gene: TRBD2; j_gene: TRBJ2-7; CDR3aa: CASSSGGGTYEQYF; CDR3nt: TGTGCCAGCAGCTCCGGGGGGGGAACCTACGAGCAGTACTTC
abundance: -; v_gene: TRBV19; d_gene: -; j_gene: TRBJ1-6; CDR3aa: CASSIPQPENSPLHF; CDR3nt: TGTGCCAGTAGTATACCACAGCCAGAAAATTCACCCCTCCACTTT
abundance: -; v_gene: TRBV15; d_gene: -; j_gene: TRBJ1-6; CDR3aa: CATSSSDGNSPLHF; CDR3nt: TGTGCCACCAGCAGCTCAGACGGAAATTCACCCCTCCACTTT
abundance: once; v_gene: TRBV6-1; d_gene: -; j_gene: TRBJ2-5; CDR3aa: CASSWAQAATQYF; CDR3nt: TGTGCCAGCAGTTGGGCCCAGGCCGCGACCCAGTACTTC
abundance: few; v_gene: TRBV20-1; d_gene: TRBD1; j_gene: TRBJ1-1; CDR3aa: CSAREPLWTGTNTEAFF; CDR3nt: TGCAGTGCTAGGGAACCTCTATGGACAGGGACGAACACTGAAGCTTTCTTT
abundance: -; v_gene: TRBV7-2; d_gene: -; j_gene: TRBJ2-7; CDR3aa: CASTPPGGPYEQYF; CDR3nt: TGTGCCAGCACCCCCCCGGGGGGCCCCTACGAGCAGTACTTC
abundance: many; v_gene: TRBV7-9; d_gene: TRBD1; j_gene: TRBJ1-2; CDR3aa: CASSSGTAVSYGYTF; CDR3nt: TGTGCCAGCAGCTCCGGGACAGCCGTGTCCTATGGCTACACCTTC
abundance: -; v_gene: TRBV5-6; d_gene: TRBD1; j_gene: TRBJ2-7; CDR3aa: CASSRLGQTYEQYF; CDR3nt: TGTGCCAGCAGCAGATTGGGACAGACCTACGAGCAGTACTTC